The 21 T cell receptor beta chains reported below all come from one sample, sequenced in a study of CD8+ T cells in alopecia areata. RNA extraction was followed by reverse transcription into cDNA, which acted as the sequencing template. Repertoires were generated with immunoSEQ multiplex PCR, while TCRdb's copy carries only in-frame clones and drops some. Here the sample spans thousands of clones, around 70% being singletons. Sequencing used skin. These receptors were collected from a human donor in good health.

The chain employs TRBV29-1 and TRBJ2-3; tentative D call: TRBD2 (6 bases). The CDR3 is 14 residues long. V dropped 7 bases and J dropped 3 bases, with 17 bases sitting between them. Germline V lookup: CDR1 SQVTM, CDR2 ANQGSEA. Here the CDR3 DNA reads TGCAGCGCCCTAACCCCAGGGAGGACAGATACGCAGTATTTT. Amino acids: CSALTPGRTDTQYF.

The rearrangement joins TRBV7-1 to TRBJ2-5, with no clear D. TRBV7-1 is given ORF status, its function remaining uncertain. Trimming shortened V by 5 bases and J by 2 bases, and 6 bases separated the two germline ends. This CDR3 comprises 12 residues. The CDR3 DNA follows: TGTGCCAGCAGCCGCGATCAAGAGACCCAGTACTTC. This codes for CASSRDQETQYF.

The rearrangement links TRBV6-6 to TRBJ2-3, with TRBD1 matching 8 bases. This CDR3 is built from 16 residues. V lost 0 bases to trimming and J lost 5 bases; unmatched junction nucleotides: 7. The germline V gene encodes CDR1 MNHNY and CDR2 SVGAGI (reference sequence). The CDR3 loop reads CASSYSMSGGLDTQYF. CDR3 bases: TGTGCCAGCAGTTACTCGATGTCAGGGGGCTTAGATACGCAGTATTTT.

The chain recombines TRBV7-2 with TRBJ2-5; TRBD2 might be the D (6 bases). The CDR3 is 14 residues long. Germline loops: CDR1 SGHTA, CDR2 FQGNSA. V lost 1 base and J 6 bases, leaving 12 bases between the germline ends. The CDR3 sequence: CASSLGLALQTQYF. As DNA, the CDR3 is TGTGCCAGCAGCTTAGGGCTAGCGCTGCAGACCCAGTACTTC.

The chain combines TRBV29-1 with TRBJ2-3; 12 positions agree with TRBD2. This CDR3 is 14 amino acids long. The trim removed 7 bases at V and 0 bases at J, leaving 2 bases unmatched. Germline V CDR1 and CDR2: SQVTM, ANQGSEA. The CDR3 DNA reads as TGCAGCGCTAGCGGGGGGGAGAGCACAGATACGCAGTATTTT. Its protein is CSASGGESTDTQYF.

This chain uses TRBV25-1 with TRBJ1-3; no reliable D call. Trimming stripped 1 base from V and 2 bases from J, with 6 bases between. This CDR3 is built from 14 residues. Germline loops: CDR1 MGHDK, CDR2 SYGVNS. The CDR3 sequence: CASSEFGAGNTIYF. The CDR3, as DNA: TGTGCCAGCAGTGAATTTGGAGCTGGAAACACCATATATTTT.

CDR3 sequence (DNA): TGTGCCACCAGCAGAGTTCGGGGGATCTACAATGAGCAGTTCTTC. Translating gives CATSRVRGIYNEQFF. The chain recombines TRBV15 with TRBJ2-1, with D tentatively TRBD2 (6 bases). CDR1 and CDR2 (germline): LNHNV, YYDKDF (reference sequence). The length of the CDR3 is 15 residues. Trimming removed 1 base at V and 3 bases at J, with 10 bases between.

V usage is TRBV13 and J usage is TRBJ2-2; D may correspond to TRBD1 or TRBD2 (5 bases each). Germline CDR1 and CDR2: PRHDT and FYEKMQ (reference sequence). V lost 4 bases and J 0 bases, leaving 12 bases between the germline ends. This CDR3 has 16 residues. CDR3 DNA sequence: TGTGCCAGCAGCTGGGGACCCCCCTCGAACACCGGGGAGCTGTTTTTT. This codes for CASSWGPPSNTGELFF.

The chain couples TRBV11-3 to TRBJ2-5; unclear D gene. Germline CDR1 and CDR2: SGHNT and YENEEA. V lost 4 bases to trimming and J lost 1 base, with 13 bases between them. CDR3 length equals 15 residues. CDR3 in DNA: TGTGCCAGCAGCTCATTCACTGGGATCCAAGAGACCCAGTACTTC. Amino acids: CASSSFTGIQETQYF.

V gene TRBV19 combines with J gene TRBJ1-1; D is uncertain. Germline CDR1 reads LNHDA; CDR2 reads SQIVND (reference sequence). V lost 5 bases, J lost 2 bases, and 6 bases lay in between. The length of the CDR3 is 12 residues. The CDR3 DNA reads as TGTGCCAGTAGTTTGAGAAACACTGAAGCTTTCTTT. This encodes CASSLRNTEAFF.

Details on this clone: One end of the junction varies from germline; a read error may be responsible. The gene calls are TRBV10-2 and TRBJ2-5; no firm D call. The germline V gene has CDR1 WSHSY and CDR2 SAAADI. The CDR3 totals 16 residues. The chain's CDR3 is CAASESNLGFQETQYF. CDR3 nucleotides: TGCGCCGCCAGTGAGTCGAATTTAGGGTTCCAAGAAACCCAGTACTTC.

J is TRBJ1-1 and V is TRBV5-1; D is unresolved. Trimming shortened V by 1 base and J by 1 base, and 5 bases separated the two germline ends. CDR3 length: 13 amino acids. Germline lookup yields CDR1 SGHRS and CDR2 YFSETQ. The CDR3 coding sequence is TGCGCCAGCAGCTTGTACGCGAACACTGAAGCTTTCTTT. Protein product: CASSLYANTEAFF.

CDR3 region: CASSLVAGSSGNTIYF. CDR3 DNA sequence: TGTGCCAGCAGCTTGGTTGCAGGGAGCTCTGGAAACACCATATATTTT. V is TRBV5-6 and J is TRBJ1-3, with TRBD1 as a possible D gene (5 bases). V lost 0 bases and J lost 0, with 10 bases in between. This CDR3 comprises 16 residues. Germline V gene sequence: CDR1 SGHDT, CDR2 YYEEEE.

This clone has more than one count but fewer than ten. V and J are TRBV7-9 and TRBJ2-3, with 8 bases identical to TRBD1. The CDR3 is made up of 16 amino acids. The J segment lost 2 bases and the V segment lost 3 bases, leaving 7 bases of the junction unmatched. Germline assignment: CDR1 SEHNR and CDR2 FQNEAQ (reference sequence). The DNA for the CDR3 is TGTGCCAGCAGCTTGACAGGGGCCCACTCCACAGATACGCAGTATTTT. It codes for CASSLTGAHSTDTQYF.

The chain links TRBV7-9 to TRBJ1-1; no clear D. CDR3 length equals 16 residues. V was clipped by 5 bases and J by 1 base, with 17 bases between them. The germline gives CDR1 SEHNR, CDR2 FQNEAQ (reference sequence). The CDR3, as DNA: TGTGCCAGCAGCCGCTTTGGACGTCCTGAGAACACTGAAGCTTTCTTT. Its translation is CASSRFGRPENTEAFF.

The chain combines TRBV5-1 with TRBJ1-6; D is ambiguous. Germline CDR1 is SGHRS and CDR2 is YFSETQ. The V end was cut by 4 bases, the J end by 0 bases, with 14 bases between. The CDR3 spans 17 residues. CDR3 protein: CASSRQSLSSYNSPLHF. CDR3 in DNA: TGCGCCAGCAGCCGCCAAAGCCTAAGCTCCTATAATTCACCCCTCCACTTT.

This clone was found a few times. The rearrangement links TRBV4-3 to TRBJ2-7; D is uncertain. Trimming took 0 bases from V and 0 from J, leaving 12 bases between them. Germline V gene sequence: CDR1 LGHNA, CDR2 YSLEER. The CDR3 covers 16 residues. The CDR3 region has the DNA TGCGCCAGCAGCCAAGAGATGAGCAGACCCTCCTACGAGCAGTACTTC. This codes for CASSQEMSRPSYEQYF.

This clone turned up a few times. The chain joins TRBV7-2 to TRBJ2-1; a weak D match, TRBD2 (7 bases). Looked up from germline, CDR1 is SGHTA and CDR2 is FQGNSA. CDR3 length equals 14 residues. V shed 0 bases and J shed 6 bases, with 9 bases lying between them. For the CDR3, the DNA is TGTGCCAGCAGCTTAGCGGGGGGGCCCAATGAGCAGTTCTTC. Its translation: CASSLAGGPNEQFF.

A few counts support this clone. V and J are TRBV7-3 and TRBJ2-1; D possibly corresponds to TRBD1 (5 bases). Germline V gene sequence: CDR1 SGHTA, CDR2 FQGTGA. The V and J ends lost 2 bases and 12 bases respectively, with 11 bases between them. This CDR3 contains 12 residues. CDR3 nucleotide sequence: TGTGCCAGCAGCTTAGATCAGGGTGGGCAGTTCTTC. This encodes CASSLDQGGQFF.

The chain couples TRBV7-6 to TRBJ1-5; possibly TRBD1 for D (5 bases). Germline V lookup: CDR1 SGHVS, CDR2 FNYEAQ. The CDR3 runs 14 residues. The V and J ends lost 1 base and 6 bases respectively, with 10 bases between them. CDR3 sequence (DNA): TGTGCCAGCAGCTTAGGGGCAGGGAGTCAGCCCCAGCATTTT. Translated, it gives CASSLGAGSQPQHF.

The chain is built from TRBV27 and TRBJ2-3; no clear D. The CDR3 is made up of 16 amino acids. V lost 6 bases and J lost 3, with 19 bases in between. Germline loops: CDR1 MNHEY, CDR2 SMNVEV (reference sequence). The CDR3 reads CASSPYDLGGTDTQYF. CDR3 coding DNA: TGTGCCAGCAGCCCCTATGATTTGGGTGGAACAGATACGCAGTATTTT.